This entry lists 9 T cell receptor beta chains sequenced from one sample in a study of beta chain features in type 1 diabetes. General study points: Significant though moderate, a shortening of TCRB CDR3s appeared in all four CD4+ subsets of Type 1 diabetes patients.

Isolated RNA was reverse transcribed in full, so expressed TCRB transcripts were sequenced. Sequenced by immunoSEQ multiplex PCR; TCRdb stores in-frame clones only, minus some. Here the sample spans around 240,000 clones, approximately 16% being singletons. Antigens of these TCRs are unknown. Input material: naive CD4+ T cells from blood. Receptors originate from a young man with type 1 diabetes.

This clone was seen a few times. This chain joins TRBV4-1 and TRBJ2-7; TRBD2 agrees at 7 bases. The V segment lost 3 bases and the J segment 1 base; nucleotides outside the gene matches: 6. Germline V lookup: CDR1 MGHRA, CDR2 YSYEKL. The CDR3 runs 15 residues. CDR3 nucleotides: TGCGCCAGCAGCCATCTAGCGGACATATCCTACGAGCAGTACTTC. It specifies CASSHLADISYEQYF.

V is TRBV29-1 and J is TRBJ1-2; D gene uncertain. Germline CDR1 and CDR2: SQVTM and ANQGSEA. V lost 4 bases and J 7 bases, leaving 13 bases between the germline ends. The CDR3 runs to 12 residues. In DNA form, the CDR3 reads TGCAGCGTTGTTTTTGGGTCCGGTGGCTACACCTTC. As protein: CSVVFGSGGYTF.

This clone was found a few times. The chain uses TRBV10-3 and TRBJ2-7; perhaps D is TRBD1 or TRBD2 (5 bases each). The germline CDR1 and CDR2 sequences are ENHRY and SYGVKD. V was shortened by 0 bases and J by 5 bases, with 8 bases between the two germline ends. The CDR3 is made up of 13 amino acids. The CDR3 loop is CAISESEGNEQYF. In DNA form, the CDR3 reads TGTGCCATCAGTGAGTCCGAGGGGAACGAGCAGTACTTC.

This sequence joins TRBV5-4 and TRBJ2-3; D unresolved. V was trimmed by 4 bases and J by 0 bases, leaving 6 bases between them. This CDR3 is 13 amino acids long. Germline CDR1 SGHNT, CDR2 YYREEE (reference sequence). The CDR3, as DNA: TGTGCCAGCAGCCAGCAAAGCACAGATACGCAGTATTTT. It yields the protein CASSQQSTDTQYF.

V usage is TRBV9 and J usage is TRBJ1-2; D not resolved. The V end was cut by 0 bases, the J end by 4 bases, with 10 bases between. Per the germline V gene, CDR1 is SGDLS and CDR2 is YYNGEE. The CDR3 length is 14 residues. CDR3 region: CASSVAQSGYGYTF. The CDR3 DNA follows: TGTGCCAGCAGCGTAGCTCAGTCTGGCTATGGCTACACCTTC.

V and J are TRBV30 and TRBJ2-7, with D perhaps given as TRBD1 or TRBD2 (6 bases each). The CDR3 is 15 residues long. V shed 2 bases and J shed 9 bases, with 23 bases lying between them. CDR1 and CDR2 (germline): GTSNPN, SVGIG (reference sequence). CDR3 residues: CAWSPGQGTGEAQYF. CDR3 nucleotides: TGTGCCTGGAGTCCCGGCCAGGGGACGGGAGAGGCGCAGTACTTC.

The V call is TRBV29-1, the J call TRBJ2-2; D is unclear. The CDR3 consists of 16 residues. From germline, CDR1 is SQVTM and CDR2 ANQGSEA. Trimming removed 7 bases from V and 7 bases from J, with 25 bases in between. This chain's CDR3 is CSAPFEAPVFGGELFF. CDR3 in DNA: TGCAGCGCCCCATTCGAGGCCCCGGTCTTTGGCGGGGAGCTGTTTTTT.

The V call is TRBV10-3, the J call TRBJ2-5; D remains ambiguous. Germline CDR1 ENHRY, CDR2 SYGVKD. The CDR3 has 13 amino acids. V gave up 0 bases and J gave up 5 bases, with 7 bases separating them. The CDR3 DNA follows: TGTGCCATCAGTGAGTCGATAGGGGAGACCCAGTACTTC. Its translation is CAISESIGETQYF.

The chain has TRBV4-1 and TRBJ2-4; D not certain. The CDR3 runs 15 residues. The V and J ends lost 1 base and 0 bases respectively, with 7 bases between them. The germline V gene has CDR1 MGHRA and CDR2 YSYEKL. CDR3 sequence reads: CASSQVVVAKNIQYF. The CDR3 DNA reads TGCGCCAGCAGCCAAGTTGTAGTAGCCAAAAACATTCAGTACTTC.